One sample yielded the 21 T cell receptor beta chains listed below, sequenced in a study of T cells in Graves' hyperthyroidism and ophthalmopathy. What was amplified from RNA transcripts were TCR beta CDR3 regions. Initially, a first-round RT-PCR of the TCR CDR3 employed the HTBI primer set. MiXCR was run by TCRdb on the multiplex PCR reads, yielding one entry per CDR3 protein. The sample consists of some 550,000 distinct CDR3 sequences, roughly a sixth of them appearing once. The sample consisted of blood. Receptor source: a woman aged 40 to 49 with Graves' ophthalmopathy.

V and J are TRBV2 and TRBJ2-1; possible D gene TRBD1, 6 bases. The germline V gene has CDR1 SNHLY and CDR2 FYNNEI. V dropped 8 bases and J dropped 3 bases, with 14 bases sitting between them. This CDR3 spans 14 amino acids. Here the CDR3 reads CASLPGQVYNEQFF. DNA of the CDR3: TGTGCCAGCTTGCCGGGACAAGTCTACAATGAGCAGTTCTTC. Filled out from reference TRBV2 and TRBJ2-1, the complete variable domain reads EPEVTQTPSHQVTQMGQEVILRCVPISNHLYFYWYRQILGQKVEFLVSFYNNEISEKSEIFDDQFSVERPDGSNFTLKIRSTKLEDSAMYFCASLPGQVYNEQFFGPGTRLTVL.

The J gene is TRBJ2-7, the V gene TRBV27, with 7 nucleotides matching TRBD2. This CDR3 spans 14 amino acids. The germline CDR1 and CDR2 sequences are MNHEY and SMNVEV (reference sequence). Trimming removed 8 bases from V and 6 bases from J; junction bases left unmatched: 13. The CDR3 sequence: CASGSSGGRSEQYF. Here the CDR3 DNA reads TGTGCCAGCGGATCGTCGGGGGGAAGGTCCGAGCAGTACTTC.

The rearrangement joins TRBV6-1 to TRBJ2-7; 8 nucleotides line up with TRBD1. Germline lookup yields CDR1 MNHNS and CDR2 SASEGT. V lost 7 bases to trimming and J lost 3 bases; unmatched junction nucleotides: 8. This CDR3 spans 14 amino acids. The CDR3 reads CASNLRQGLYEQYF. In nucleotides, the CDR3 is TGTGCCAGCAACCTAAGACAGGGGCTCTACGAGCAGTACTTC.

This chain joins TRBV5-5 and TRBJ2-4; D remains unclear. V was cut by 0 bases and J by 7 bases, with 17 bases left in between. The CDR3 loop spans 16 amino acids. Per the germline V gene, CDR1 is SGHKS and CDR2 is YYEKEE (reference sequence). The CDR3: CASSLDLSWSENIQYF. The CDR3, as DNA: TGTGCCAGCAGCTTGGATCTCAGCTGGTCTGAGAACATTCAGTACTTC. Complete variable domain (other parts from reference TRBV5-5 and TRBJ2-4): DAGVTQSPTHLIKTRGQQVTLRCSPISGHKSVSWYQQVLGQGPQFIFQYYEKEERGRGNFPDRFSARQFPNYSSELNVNALLLGDSALYLCASSLDLSWSENIQYFGAGTRLSVL.

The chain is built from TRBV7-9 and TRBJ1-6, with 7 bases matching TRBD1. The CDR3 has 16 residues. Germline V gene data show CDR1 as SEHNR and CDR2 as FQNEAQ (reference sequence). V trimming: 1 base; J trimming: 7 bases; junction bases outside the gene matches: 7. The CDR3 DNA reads TGTGCCAGCAGCTTAGGGCGGGACAGCGACAATTCACCCCTCCACTTT. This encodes CASSLGRDSDNSPLHF.

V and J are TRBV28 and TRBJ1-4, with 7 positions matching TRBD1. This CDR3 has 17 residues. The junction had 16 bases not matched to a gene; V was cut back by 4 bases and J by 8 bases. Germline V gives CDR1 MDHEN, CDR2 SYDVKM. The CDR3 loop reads CASSSATGYPLREKLFF. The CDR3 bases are TGTGCCAGCAGTTCGGCGACAGGGTATCCCCTAAGGGAAAAACTGTTTTTT.

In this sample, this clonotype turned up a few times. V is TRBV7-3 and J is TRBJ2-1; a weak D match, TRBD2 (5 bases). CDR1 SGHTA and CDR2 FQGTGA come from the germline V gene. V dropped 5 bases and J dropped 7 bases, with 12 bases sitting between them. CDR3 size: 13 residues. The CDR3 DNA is TGTGCCAGCAGCCAAAACCGGGAAAATGAGCAGTTCTTC. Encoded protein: CASSQNRENEQFF.

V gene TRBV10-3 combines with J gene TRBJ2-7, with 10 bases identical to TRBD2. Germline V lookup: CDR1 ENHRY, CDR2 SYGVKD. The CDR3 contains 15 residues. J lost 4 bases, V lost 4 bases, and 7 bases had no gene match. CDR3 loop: CAISVGLAGVYEQYF. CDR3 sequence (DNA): TGTGCCATCAGTGTGGGCCTAGCGGGAGTATACGAGCAGTACTTC.

The CDR3 region has the DNA TGTGCCAGCACCCCGGGAGTCCCCTCCTACAATGAGCAGTTCTTC. Encoded protein: CASTPGVPSYNEQFF. V and J are TRBV9 and TRBJ2-1, with a possible D match to TRBD2 (6 bases). V lost 6 bases and J 0 bases, leaving 13 bases between the germline ends. The CDR3 runs 15 residues. CDR1 and CDR2 from the germline V gene are SGDLS and YYNGEE.

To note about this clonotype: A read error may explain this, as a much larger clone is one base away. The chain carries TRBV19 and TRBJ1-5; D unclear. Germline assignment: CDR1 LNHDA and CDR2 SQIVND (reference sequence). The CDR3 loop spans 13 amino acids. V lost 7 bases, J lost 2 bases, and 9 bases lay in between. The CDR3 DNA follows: TGTGCCAGTATTGGAAGGGGCAATCAGCCCCAGCATTTT. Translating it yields CASIGRGNQPQHF.

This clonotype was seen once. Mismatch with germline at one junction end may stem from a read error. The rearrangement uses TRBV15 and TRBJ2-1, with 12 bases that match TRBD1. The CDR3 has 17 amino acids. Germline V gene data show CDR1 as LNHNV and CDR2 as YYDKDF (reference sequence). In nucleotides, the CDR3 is TGTACCACCAGCACGCGCTTGGGACAGGGGGCATCTAATGAGCAGTTCTTC. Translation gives CTTSTRLGQGASNEQFF.

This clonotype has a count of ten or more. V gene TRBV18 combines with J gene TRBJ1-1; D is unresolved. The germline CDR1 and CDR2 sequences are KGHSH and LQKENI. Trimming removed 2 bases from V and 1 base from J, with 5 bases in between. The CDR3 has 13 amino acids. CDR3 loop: CASSPAENTEAFF. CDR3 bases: TGTGCCAGCTCACCAGCAGAGAACACTGAAGCTTTCTTT.

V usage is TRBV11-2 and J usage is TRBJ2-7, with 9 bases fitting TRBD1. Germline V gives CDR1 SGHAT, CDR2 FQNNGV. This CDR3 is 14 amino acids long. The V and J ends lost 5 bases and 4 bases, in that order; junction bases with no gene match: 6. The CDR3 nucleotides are TGTGCCAGCAGCAAATGGGACAGGGATTACGAGCAGTACTTC. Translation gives CASSKWDRDYEQYF.

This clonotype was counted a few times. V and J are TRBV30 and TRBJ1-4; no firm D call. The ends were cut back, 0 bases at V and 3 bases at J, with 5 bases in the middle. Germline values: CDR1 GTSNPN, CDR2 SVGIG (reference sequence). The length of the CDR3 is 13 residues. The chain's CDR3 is CAWSVLANEKLFF. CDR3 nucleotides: TGTGCCTGGAGTGTCTTGGCTAATGAAAAACTGTTTTTT.

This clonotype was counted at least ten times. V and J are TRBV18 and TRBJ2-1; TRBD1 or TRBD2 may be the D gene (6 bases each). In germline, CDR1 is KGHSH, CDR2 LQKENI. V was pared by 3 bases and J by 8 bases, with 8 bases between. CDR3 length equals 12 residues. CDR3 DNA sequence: TGTGCCAGCTCACCCGGGGGCTATGAGCAGTTCTTC. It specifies CASSPGGYEQFF.

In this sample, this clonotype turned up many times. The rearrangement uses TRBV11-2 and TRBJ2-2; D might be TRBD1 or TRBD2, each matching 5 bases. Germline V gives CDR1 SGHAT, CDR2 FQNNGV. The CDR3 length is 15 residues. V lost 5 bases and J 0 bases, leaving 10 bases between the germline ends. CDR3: CASSPGTPNTGELFF. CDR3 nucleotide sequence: TGTGCCAGCAGCCCCGGGACCCCGAACACCGGGGAGCTGTTTTTT. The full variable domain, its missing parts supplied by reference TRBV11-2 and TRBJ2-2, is EAGVAQSPRYKIIEKRQSVAFWCNPISGHATLYWYQQILGQGPKLLIQFQNNGVVDDSQLPKDRFSAERLKGVDSTLKIQPAKLEDSAVYLCASSPGTPNTGELFFGEGSRLTVL.

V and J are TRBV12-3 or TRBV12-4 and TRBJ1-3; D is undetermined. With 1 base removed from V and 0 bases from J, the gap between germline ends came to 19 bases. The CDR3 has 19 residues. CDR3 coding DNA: TGTGCCAGCAGTTTAGACAGCGACTATTTACTCTTCTCTGGAAACACCATATATTTT. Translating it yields CASSLDSDYLLFSGNTIYF.

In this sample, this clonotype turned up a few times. CDR3 nucleotide sequence: TGCGCCAGCAGCTTGCGGTCTCTCCCAGATACGCAGTATTTT. The encoded protein is CASSLRSLPDTQYF. V and J are TRBV5-1 and TRBJ2-3; D is uncertain. The CDR3 has 14 residues. Deletions cut 1 base from V and 4 bases from J, with 10 bases between. CDR1 and CDR2 (germline): SGHRS, YFSETQ.

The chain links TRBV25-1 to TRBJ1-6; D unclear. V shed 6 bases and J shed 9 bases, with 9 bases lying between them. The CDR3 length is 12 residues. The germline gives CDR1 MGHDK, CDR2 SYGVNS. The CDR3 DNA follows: TGTGCCAGCAGAAGCGAAGGTTCACCCCTCCACTTT. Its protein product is CASRSEGSPLHF. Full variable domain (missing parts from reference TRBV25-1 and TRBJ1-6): EADIYQTPRYLVIGTGKKITLECSQTMGHDKMYWYQQDPGMELHLIHYSYGVNSTEKGDLSSESTVSRIRTEHFPLTLESARPSHTSQYLCASRSEGSPLHFGNGTRLTVT.

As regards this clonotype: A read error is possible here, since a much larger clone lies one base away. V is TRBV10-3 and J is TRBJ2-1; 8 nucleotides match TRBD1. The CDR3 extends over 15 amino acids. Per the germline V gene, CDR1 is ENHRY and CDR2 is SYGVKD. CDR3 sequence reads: CAITGQGGSYNEQLF. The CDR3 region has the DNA TGTGCCATCACCGGACAGGGTGGCTCCTACAATGAGCAGCTCTTC.

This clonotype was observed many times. For the CDR3, the DNA is TGTGCCAGCTCACCAGGGTCCAGGCGCACAGATACGCAGTATTTT. It encodes CASSPGSRRTDTQYF. The chain carries TRBV18 and TRBJ2-3; D not certain. CDR3 length: 15 residues. The V end lost 2 bases, the J end lost 1 base, and 10 bases lay between the germline ends. The V gene's germline CDR1 is KGHSH and CDR2 LQKENI.